This entry is about one TCR beta chain. Some clones are missing from TCRdb's copy, which holds only in-frame ones; the method was immunoSEQ multiplex PCR. The table includes more than 120,000 clones, over 75% detected once. This record comes from a study of blood T cell repertoires in COVID-19. V was pared by 3 bases and J by 7 bases, with 6 bases of the junction left unmatched. Germline V gives CDR1 KGHSH, CDR2 LQKENI. This CDR3 is built from 14 residues. Sequencing input: PBMCs or T cells enriched from blood (not recorded which). The clonotype originates from a man aged 50 to 60 in a cohort exposed to, infected with or recovered from COVID-19 (not recorded which). The chain uses TRBV18 and TRBJ2-7, with 10 bases lining up with TRBD2. CDR3 bases: TGTGCCAGCTCACCGACTAGCGGGCCTCGGGAGCAGTACTTC. As protein: CASSPTSGPREQYF. The variable domain in full, with the rest retrieved from reference TRBV18 and TRBJ2-7, is NAGVMQNPRHLVRRRGQEARLRCSPMKGHSHVYWYRQLPEEGLKFMVYLQKENIIDESGMPKERFSAEFPKEGPSILRIQQVVRGDSAAYFCASSPTSGPREQYFGPGTRLTVT.